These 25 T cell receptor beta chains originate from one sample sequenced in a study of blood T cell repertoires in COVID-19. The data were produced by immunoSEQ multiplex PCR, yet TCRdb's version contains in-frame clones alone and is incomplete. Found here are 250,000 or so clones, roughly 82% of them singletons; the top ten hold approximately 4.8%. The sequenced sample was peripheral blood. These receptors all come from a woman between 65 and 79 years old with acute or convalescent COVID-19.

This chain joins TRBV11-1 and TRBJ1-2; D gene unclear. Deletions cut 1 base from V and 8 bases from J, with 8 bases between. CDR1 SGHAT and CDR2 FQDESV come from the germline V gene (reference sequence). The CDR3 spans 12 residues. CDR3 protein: CASSLESGGYTF. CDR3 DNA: TGTGCCAGCAGCTTAGAAAGCGGAGGCTACACCTTC. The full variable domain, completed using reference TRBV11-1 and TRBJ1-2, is EAEVAQSPRYKITEKSQAVAFWCDPISGHATLYWYRQILGQGPELLVQFQDESVVDDSQLPKDRFSAERLKGVDSTLKIQPAELGDSAMYLCASSLESGGYTFGSGTRLTVV.

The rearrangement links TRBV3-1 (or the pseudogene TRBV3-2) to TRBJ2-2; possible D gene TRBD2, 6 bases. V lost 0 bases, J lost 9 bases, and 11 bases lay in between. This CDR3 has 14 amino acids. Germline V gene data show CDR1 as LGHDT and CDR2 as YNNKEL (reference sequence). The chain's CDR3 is CASSQDWEDRELFF. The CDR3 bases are TGTGCCAGCAGCCAAGATTGGGAGGACCGGGAGCTGTTTTTT.

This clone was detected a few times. The CDR3 sequence: CASSQAQIFYGYTF. CDR3 sequence (DNA): TGTGCCAGCAGCCAAGCCCAGATATTCTATGGCTACACCTTC. V gene TRBV3-1 (or the pseudogene TRBV3-2) combines with J gene TRBJ1-2; no definite D call. Germline CDR1 LGHDT, CDR2 YNNKEL (reference sequence). Between the trimmed V and J ends, which lost 1 base and 4 bases, there was a span of 10 bases. The CDR3 length is 14 residues.

CDR3 sequence reads: CASSPDRVQPQHF. Here the CDR3 DNA reads TGTGCCAGCAGCCCTGACAGGGTTCAGCCCCAGCATTTT. The chain recombines TRBV11-2 with TRBJ1-5; 7 nucleotides align to TRBD1. The CDR3 is 13 amino acids. CDR1 and CDR2 from the germline V gene are SGHAT and FQNNGV. Trimming at V came to 5 bases and at J to 6 bases, leaving 4 bases not matched to a gene.

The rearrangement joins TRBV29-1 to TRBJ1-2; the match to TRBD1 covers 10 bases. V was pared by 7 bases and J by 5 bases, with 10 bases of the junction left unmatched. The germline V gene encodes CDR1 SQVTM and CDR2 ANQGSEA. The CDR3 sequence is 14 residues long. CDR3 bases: TGCAGCGCCCAAATTGACAGGGGGCGTTATGGCTACACCTTC. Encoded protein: CSAQIDRGRYGYTF.

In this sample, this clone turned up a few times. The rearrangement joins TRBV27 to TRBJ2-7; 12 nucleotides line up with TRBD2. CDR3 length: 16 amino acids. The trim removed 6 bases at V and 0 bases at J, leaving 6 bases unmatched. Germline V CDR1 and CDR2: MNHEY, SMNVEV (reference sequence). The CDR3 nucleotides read TGTGCCAGCAGAGGACTAGCGGGGCTTAGCTCCTACGAGCAGTACTTC. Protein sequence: CASRGLAGLSSYEQYF.

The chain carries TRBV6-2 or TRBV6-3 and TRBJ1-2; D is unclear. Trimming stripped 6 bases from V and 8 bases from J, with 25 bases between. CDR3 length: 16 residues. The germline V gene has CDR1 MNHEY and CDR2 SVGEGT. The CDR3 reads CASSSRRIWSSEGYTF. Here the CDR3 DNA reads TGTGCCAGCAGCTCCCGGAGGATTTGGTCCTCAGAAGGCTACACCTTC.

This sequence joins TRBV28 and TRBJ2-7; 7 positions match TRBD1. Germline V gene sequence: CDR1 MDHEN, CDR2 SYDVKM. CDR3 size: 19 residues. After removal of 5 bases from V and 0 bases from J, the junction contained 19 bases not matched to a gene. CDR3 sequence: CASSLKTTGDSPISYEQYF. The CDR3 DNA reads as TGTGCCAGCAGTCTTAAAACCACAGGGGACAGTCCGATCTCCTACGAGCAGTACTTC.

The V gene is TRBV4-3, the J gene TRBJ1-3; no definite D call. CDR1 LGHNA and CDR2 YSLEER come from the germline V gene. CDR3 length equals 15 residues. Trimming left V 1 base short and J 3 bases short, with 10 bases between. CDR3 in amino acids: CASSQALRGGNTIYF. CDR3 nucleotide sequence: TGCGCCAGCAGCCAAGCTCTCCGAGGTGGAAACACCATATATTTT.

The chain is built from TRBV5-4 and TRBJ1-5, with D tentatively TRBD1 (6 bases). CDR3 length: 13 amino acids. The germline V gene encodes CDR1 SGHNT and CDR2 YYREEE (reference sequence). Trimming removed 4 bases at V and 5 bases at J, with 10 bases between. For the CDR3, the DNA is TGTGCCAGCAGCACAGGGTTGGATCAGCCCCAGCATTTT. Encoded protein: CASSTGLDQPQHF. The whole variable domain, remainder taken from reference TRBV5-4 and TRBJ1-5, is ETGVTQSPTHLIKTRGQQVTLRCSSQSGHNTVSWYQQALGQGPQFIFQYYREEENGRGNFPPRFSGLQFPNYSSELNVNALELDDSALYLCASSTGLDQPQHFGDGTRLSIL.

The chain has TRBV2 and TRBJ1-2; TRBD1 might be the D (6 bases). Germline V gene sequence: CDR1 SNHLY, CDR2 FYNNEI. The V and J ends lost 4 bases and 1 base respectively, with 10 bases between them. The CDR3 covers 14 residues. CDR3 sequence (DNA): TGTGCCAGCAGTGTCCACAGGGTTAACTATGGCTACACCTTC. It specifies CASSVHRVNYGYTF.

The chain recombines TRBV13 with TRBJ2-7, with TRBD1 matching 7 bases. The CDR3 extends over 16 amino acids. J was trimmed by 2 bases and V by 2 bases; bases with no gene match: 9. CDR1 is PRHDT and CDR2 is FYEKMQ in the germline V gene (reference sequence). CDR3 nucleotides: TGTGCCAGCAGCTTACAGGGGGAAAGGCTGCCCTACGAGCAGTACTTC. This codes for CASSLQGERLPYEQYF. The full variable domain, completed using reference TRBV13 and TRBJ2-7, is AAGVIQSPRHLIKEKRETATLKCYPIPRHDTVYWYQQGPGQDPQFLISFYEKMQSDKGSIPDRFSAQQFSDYHSELNMSSLELGDSALYFCASSLQGERLPYEQYFGPGTRLTVT.

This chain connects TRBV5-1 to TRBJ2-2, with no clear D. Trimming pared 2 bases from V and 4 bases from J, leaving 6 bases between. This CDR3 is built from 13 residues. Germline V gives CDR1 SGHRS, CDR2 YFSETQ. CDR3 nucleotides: TGCGCCAGCAGCTTTGTCCTCACCGGGGAGCTGTTTTTT. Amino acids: CASSFVLTGELFF.

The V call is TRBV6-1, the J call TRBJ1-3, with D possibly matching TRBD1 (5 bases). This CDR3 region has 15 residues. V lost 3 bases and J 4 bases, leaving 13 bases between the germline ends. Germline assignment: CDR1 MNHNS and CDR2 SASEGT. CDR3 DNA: TGTGCCAGCAGTGACGGGGGGTTCTTAGGAAACACCATATATTTT. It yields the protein CASSDGGFLGNTIYF.

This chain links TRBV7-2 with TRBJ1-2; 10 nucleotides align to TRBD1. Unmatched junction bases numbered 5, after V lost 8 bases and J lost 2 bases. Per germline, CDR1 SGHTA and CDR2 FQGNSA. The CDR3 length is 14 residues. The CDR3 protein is CASSGQGGNYGYTF. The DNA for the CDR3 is TGTGCCAGCTCCGGACAGGGGGGGAACTATGGCTACACCTTC.

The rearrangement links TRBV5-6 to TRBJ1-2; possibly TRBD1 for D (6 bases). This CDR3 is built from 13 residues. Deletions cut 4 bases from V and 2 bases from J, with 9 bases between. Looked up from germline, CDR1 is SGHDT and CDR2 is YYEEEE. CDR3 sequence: CASSPGVNYGYTF. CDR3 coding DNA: TGTGCCAGCAGCCCAGGGGTAAACTATGGCTACACCTTC.

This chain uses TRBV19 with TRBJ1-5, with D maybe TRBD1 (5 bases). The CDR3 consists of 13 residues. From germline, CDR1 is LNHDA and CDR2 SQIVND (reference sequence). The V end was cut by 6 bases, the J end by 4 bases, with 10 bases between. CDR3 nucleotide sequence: TGTGCCAGTAGCCGCGACAGTAATCAGCCCCAGCATTTT. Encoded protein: CASSRDSNQPQHF.

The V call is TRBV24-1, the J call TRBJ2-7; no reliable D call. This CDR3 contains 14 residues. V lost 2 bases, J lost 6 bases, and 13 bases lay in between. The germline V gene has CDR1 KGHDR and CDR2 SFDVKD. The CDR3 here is CATSDSRSPREQYF. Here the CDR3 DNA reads TGTGCCACCAGTGATTCCCGTAGCCCCCGCGAGCAGTACTTC.

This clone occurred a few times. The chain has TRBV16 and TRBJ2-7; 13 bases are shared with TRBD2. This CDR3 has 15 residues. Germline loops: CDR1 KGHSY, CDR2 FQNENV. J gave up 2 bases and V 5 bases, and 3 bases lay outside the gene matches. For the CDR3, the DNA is TGTGCCAGCAGCACGACTAGCGGGGGGCCCTACGAGCAGTACTTC. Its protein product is CASSTTSGGPYEQYF.

The CDR3 nucleotides read TGTGCCAGCAGCCAAGATATGGGGGGGCCGTACGAGCAGTACTTC. Its protein is CASSQDMGGPYEQYF. J is TRBJ2-7 and V is TRBV4-2; D possibly corresponds to TRBD2 (7 bases). The length of the CDR3 is 15 residues. Trimming took 0 bases from V and 4 from J, leaving 13 bases between them. The germline CDR1 and CDR2 sequences are LGHNA and YNFKEQ.

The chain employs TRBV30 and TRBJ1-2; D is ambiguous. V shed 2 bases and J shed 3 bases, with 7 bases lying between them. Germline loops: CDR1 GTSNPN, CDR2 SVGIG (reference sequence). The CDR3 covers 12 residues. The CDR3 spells CAWSRGDYGYTF. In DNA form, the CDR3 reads TGTGCCTGGAGTCGGGGAGACTATGGCTACACCTTC.

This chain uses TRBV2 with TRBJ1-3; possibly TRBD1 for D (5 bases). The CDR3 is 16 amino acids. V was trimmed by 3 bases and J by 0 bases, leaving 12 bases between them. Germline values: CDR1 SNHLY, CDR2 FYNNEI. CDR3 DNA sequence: TGTGCCAGCAGTGAGGTGGACACATACTCTGGAAACACCATATATTTT. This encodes CASSEVDTYSGNTIYF.

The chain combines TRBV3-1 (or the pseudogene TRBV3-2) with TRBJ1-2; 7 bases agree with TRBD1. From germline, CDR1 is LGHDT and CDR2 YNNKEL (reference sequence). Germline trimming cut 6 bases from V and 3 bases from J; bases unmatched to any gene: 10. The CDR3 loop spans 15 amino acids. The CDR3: CASSHRQGADYGYTF. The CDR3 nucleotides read TGTGCCAGCAGTCATCGACAGGGAGCGGACTATGGCTACACCTTC.

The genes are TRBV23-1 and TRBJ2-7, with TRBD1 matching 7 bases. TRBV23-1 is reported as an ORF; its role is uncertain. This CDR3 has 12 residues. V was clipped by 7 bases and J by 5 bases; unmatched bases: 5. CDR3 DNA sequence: TGCGCCAGCAAGACAGGGAGCCACGAGCAGTACTTC. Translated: CASKTGSHEQYF.

This CDR3 is CASSYTAGVNEQFF. CDR3 sequence (DNA): TGTGCCAGCAGTTATACGGCGGGGGTTAATGAGCAGTTCTTC. The chain has TRBV6-2 or TRBV6-3 and TRBJ2-1, with 7 bases fitting TRBD2. The trim removed 3 bases at V and 7 bases at J, leaving 6 bases unmatched. The CDR3 contains 14 residues. Germline CDR1 is MNHEY and CDR2 is SVGEGT.